Shown below are 30 T cell receptor beta chains from a single sample sequenced in a study of control samples from healthy donors and cancer patients. Sequencing was performed with immunoSEQ multiplex PCR; in TCRdb, only in-frame clones are kept and a portion is missing. Of 110,000 to 150,000 clones listed, around 86% are singletons. The specimen sequenced was blood. The origin of the receptors is a man aged 30-40 years in good health.

In DNA form, the CDR3 reads TGTGCCAGCAGCTTGGGACTAGGGTCTGAGCAGTTCTTC. Translated: CASSLGLGSEQFF. The V and J genes are TRBV11-3 and TRBJ2-1; TRBD2 matches 8 bases. There are 13 residues in the CDR3. Germline V gene sequence: CDR1 SGHNT, CDR2 YENEEA. The V segment lost 3 bases and the J segment 9 bases; nucleotides outside the gene matches: 4.

The chain joins TRBV6-5 to TRBJ1-5; 7 positions agree with TRBD1. Trimming removed 2 bases from V and 4 bases from J; junction bases left unmatched: 5. The length of the CDR3 is 15 residues. Looked up from germline, CDR1 is MNHEY and CDR2 is SVGAGI. This CDR3 reads CASSYDRVGNQPQHF. Here the CDR3 DNA reads TGTGCCAGCAGTTACGACAGGGTTGGAAATCAGCCCCAGCATTTT.

The rearrangement uses TRBV2 and TRBJ1-5, with D possibly TRBD1 on 5 matching bases. V lost 5 bases, J lost 5 bases, and 16 bases lay in between. Germline lookup yields CDR1 SNHLY and CDR2 FYNNEI. This CDR3 has 15 amino acids. The DNA of the CDR3 is TGTGCCAGCAGTCCGGGACCCCACCCGGATCAGCCCCAGCATTTT. Protein: CASSPGPHPDQPQHF.

The chain recombines TRBV5-4 with TRBJ2-3, with a tentative D call TRBD1 (5 bases). The CDR3 spans 14 residues. From germline, CDR1 is SGHNT and CDR2 YYREEE (reference sequence). Trimming removed 3 bases from V and 2 bases from J, with 10 bases in between. The CDR3: CASSSRVPTDTQYF. The CDR3 DNA is TGTGCCAGCAGCTCCAGGGTACCCACAGATACGCAGTATTTT. Full variable domain (missing parts from reference TRBV5-4 and TRBJ2-3): ETGVTQSPTHLIKTRGQQVTLRCSSQSGHNTVSWYQQALGQGPQFIFQYYREEENGRGNFPPRFSGLQFPNYSSELNVNALELDDSALYLCASSSRVPTDTQYFGPGTRLTVL.

The J gene is TRBJ1-6, the V gene TRBV14; 8 bases align to TRBD1. Germline V gene sequence: CDR1 SGHDN, CDR2 FVKESK. With V trimmed by 1 base and J by 7 bases, 3 bases remained unmatched. The CDR3 has 15 residues. As DNA, the CDR3 is TGTGCCAGCAGCCAAGTGACAGGGGCAAATTCACCCCTCCACTTT. Amino acid sequence: CASSQVTGANSPLHF.

V and J are TRBV5-5 and TRBJ1-4; tentative D call: TRBD1 (6 bases). Germline CDR1 and CDR2: SGHKS and YYEKEE (reference sequence). V was shortened by 5 bases and J by 0 bases, with 14 bases between the two germline ends. The length of the CDR3 is 16 residues. The CDR3 loop is CASRRTEGATNEKLFF. DNA for the CDR3: TGTGCCAGCAGACGGACGGAGGGGGCAACTAATGAAAAACTGTTTTTT.

The V and J genes are TRBV4-1 and TRBJ2-5, with TRBD2 as a possible D gene (6 bases). The CDR3 covers 17 residues. Per germline, CDR1 MGHRA and CDR2 YSYEKL. The ends were cut back, 0 bases at V and 2 bases at J, with 16 bases in the middle. CDR3: CASSQEWTGGIQETQYF. CDR3 DNA sequence: TGCGCCAGCAGCCAAGAATGGACCGGGGGAATACAAGAGACCCAGTACTTC.

The V and J genes are TRBV7-2 and TRBJ2-3; a possible D gene is TRBD1 (6 bases). Trimming shortened V by 2 bases and J by 4 bases, and 10 bases separated the two germline ends. Looked up from germline, CDR1 is SGHTA and CDR2 is FQGNSA. This CDR3 region has 14 residues. This CDR3 is CASSLRQVPDTQYF. CDR3 nucleotide sequence: TGTGCCAGCAGCTTAAGACAGGTTCCAGATACGCAGTATTTT.

The chain has TRBV5-1 and TRBJ1-3, with TRBD1 identical over 8 bases. V was clipped by 3 bases and J by 3 bases; unmatched bases: 5. The CDR3 totals 15 residues. CDR1 is SGHRS and CDR2 is YFSETQ in the germline V gene. CDR3 nucleotides: TGCGCCAGCAGCTCCCGGGGACAGGTTGGAAACACCATATATTTT. Translated: CASSSRGQVGNTIYF.

The chain combines TRBV12-5 with TRBJ1-4; D uncertain. Germline CDR1 and CDR2: LGHNT and FRNRAP. Trimming stripped 3 bases from V and 4 bases from J, with 9 bases between. The CDR3 runs 14 residues. The CDR3 DNA is TGTGCTAGTGGTTTCGACAAGGGTAATGAAAAACTGTTTTTT. This sequence encodes CASGFDKGNEKLFF.

The V gene is TRBV9, the J gene TRBJ2-3; TRBD2 matches at 10 bases. There are 18 residues in the CDR3. The V segment lost 4 bases and the J segment 2 bases; nucleotides outside the gene matches: 13. From germline, CDR1 is SGDLS and CDR2 YYNGEE. CDR3 DNA sequence: TGTGCCAGCAGCCGTCAGGCAGTAGCGGGGGGATACACAGATACGCAGTATTTT. It codes for CASSRQAVAGGYTDTQYF.

This clone has a handful of counts. The V gene is TRBV29-1, the J gene TRBJ1-2, with D possibly being TRBD1 (5 bases). V was trimmed by 6 bases and J by 7 bases, leaving 12 bases between them. CDR3 length: 11 residues. Germline CDR1 reads SQVTM; CDR2 reads ANQGSEA. The CDR3 reads CSVGGVTGYTF. The CDR3 nucleotides are TGCAGCGTCGGAGGGGTTACTGGCTACACCTTC.

This chain joins TRBV7-2 and TRBJ2-5; D is ambiguous. This CDR3 has 13 residues. The germline V and J ends were trimmed by 3 bases and 5 bases, with 10 bases remaining between them. Germline V gene sequence: CDR1 SGHTA, CDR2 FQGNSA. The CDR3 coding sequence is TGTGCCAGCAGCTTCGGGTCTGGGGAGACCCAGTACTTC. Its protein is CASSFGSGETQYF.

J is TRBJ1-1 and V is TRBV5-1, with 8 bases lining up with TRBD1. V was clipped by 5 bases and J by 2 bases; unmatched bases: 14. Germline CDR1 is SGHRS and CDR2 is YFSETQ. The CDR3 runs 17 residues. The CDR3 loop reads CASRSTGVVGSNTEAFF. Written as DNA, the CDR3 is TGCGCCAGCAGGTCGACAGGGGTGGTAGGAAGCAACACTGAAGCTTTCTTT.

This clone was detected only a few times. The rearrangement uses TRBV7-9 and TRBJ1-6; no firm D call. This CDR3 is 15 amino acids long. The ends were cut back, 1 base at V and 4 bases at J, with 8 bases in the middle. Germline V gene sequence: CDR1 SEHNR, CDR2 FQNEAQ (reference sequence). The CDR3 loop is CASSLEGFYNSPLHF. The CDR3 DNA follows: TGTGCCAGCAGCTTAGAGGGTTTTTATAATTCACCCCTCCACTTT.

This chain connects TRBV6-1 to TRBJ2-3; a possible D gene is TRBD1 (6 bases). The germline V and J ends were trimmed by 4 bases and 2 bases, with 19 bases remaining between them. This CDR3 contains 17 residues. The V gene's germline CDR1 is MNHNS and CDR2 SASEGT. CDR3 nucleotide sequence: TGTGCCAGCAGTGTACAAACAGGGAAAGGTTTCACAGATACGCAGTATTTT. Amino acid sequence: CASSVQTGKGFTDTQYF.

The gene calls are TRBV5-1 and TRBJ1-1; tentatively, D is TRBD1 (5 bases). Germline CDR1 SGHRS, CDR2 YFSETQ. The CDR3 sequence is 14 residues long. The V end lost 3 bases, the J end lost 4 bases, and 13 bases lay between the germline ends. The CDR3 DNA is TGCGCCAGCAGCTACGTAGGGGAAGGCACTGAAGCTTTCTTT. It yields the protein CASSYVGEGTEAFF.

This clone was observed a few times. The chain combines TRBV5-4 with TRBJ2-7; D gene uncertain. Germline CDR1 and CDR2: SGHNT and YYREEE (reference sequence). This CDR3 has 15 amino acids. Between the trimmed V and J ends, which lost 4 bases and 9 bases, there was a span of 23 bases. CDR3 residues: CASSHEAETTWTQYF. The CDR3 bases are TGTGCCAGCAGCCACGAGGCAGAGACAACTTGGACGCAGTACTTC.

The CDR3 spells CASSYSLKGTGAYGYTF. The CDR3 DNA reads as TGTGCCAGCAGTTACTCCCTGAAAGGCACAGGGGCCTATGGCTACACCTTC. This chain links TRBV6-2 or TRBV6-3 with TRBJ1-2, with TRBD1 identical over 7 bases. This CDR3 has 17 amino acids. Germline V CDR1 and CDR2: MNHEY, SVGEGT. Trimming took 0 bases from V and 4 from J; bases not matched to a gene: 11.

The chain recombines TRBV6-1 with TRBJ2-1; weak D call: TRBD2 (6 bases). The CDR3 extends over 16 amino acids. The germline V gene encodes CDR1 MNHNS and CDR2 SASEGT. The V and J ends lost 3 bases and 3 bases respectively, with 15 bases between them. The CDR3 sequence: CASSDIRRGIYNEQFF. The CDR3 DNA reads TGTGCCAGCAGTGATATTCGGCGGGGCATCTACAATGAGCAGTTCTTC.

The V gene is TRBV6-6, the J gene TRBJ2-2; no reliable D call. Germline loops: CDR1 MNHNY, CDR2 SVGAGI (reference sequence). The CDR3 consists of 13 residues. V gave up 2 bases and J gave up 10 bases, with 11 bases separating them. Here the CDR3 reads CASSYGGWVELFF. CDR3 coding DNA: TGTGCCAGCAGTTACGGTGGTTGGGTGGAGCTGTTTTTT.

The chain couples TRBV20-1 to TRBJ2-2; no reliable D call. The ends were cut back, 3 bases at V and 7 bases at J, with 12 bases in the middle. The CDR3 is made up of 13 amino acids. Germline assignment: CDR1 DFQATT and CDR2 SNEGSKA (reference sequence). The DNA for the CDR3 is TGCAGTGCTAGTCCACATCAAGTCGGGGAGCTGTTTTTT. Residues: CSASPHQVGELFF.

This chain uses TRBV5-1 with TRBJ2-7; 12 nucleotides align to TRBD1. Germline V gives CDR1 SGHRS, CDR2 YFSETQ. The CDR3 spans 15 residues. Trimming removed 4 bases from V and 3 bases from J; junction bases left unmatched: 5. The CDR3 here is CASSGGTGGIYEQYF. The CDR3 nucleotides read TGCGCCAGCAGCGGCGGGACAGGGGGCATCTACGAGCAGTACTTC.

In DNA form, the CDR3 reads TGTGCCACCAGCGGGACAGGGAAATACGAGCAGTACTTC. This sequence encodes CATSGTGKYEQYF. The V gene is TRBV12-3 or TRBV12-4, the J gene TRBJ2-7; TRBD1 matches 9 bases. Unmatched junction bases numbered 8, after V lost 10 bases and J lost 4 bases. The CDR3 extends over 13 amino acids.

This CDR3 reads CASSELGQAWGYTF. CDR3 DNA sequence: TGTGCCAGCAGTGAACTCGGACAGGCCTGGGGCTACACCTTC. This chain links TRBV6-1 with TRBJ1-2; TRBD1 matches at 7 bases. Trimming took 2 bases from V and 8 from J; bases not matched to a gene: 8. Germline V gene lookup returns CDR1 MNHNS and CDR2 SASEGT. The CDR3 spans 14 residues.

V and J are TRBV7-9 and TRBJ2-2; possibly TRBD1 for D (6 bases). Trimming removed 1 base at V and 7 bases at J, with 13 bases between. The CDR3 extends over 15 amino acids. Germline V gene data show CDR1 as SEHNR and CDR2 as FQNEAQ (reference sequence). The CDR3, as DNA: TGTGCCAGCAGCTTAGGAGGGGGACCGAGCGGGGAGCTGTTTTTT. It specifies CASSLGGGPSGELFF.

The rearrangement uses TRBV2 and TRBJ2-7; no clear D gene. Germline V lookup: CDR1 SNHLY, CDR2 FYNNEI. The CDR3 contains 13 residues. V was cut by 6 bases and J by 1 base, with 10 bases left in between. The CDR3 DNA reads TGTGCCAGCAGATATCGGATTTCCTACGAGCAGTACTTC. Translated, it gives CASRYRISYEQYF.

CDR3 residues: CASSLDPGGNQPQHF. As DNA, the CDR3 is TGCGCCAGCAGCTTGGACCCCGGGGGCAATCAGCCCCAGCATTTT. The chain links TRBV5-1 to TRBJ1-5, with unresolved D. The CDR3 runs to 15 residues. Germline CDR1 reads SGHRS; CDR2 reads YFSETQ. The V and J ends lost 0 bases and 2 bases respectively, with 9 bases between them.

This chain uses TRBV3-1 (or the pseudogene TRBV3-2) with TRBJ1-5; D is uncertain. Looked up from germline, CDR1 is LGHDT and CDR2 is YNNKEL (reference sequence). With 0 bases removed from V and 5 bases from J, the gap between germline ends came to 5 bases. The CDR3 contains 13 residues. CDR3 in amino acids: CASSQDWYQPQHF. CDR3 nucleotides: TGTGCCAGCAGCCAAGATTGGTATCAGCCCCAGCATTTT.

There are a few counts of this clone. This chain links TRBV29-1 with TRBJ2-3; TRBD2 is a possible D gene (6 bases). CDR1 is SQVTM, CDR2 ANQGSEA, per germline. The CDR3 covers 14 residues. Trimming cost V 3 bases and J 1 base, with 11 bases left between them. The CDR3 sequence is CSVDWASGTDTQYF. The CDR3 nucleotides are TGCAGCGTTGATTGGGCTAGCGGCACAGATACGCAGTATTTT.